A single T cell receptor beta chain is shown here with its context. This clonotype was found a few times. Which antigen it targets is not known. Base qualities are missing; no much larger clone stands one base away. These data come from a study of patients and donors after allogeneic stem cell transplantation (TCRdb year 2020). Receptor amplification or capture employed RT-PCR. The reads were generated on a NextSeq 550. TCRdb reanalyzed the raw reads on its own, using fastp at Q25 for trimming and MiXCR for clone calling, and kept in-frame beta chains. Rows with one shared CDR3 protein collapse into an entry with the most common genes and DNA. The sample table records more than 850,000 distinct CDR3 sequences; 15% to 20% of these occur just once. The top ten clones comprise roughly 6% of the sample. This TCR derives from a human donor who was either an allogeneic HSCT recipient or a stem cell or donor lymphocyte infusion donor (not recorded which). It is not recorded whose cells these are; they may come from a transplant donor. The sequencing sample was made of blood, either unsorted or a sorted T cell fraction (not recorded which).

The nucleotide sequence is given as TGTGCCATCAGTGAGTCCACTAGCGGGGGCTACGAGCAGTACTTC. Translated, it reads CAISESTSGGYEQYF. The V gene is TRBV10-3 and the J gene is TRBJ2-7; 11 bases in between match TRBD2. The CDR3 runs 15 residues from the cysteine to the phenylalanine. Here the CDR3 DNA is all that survives: 45 bases in frame from base 1. The germline V gene specifies ENHRY as CDR1 and SYGVKD as CDR2. The V end gives up 0 bases and the J end 3 bases, leaving 1 base in the junction not matched to a gene.